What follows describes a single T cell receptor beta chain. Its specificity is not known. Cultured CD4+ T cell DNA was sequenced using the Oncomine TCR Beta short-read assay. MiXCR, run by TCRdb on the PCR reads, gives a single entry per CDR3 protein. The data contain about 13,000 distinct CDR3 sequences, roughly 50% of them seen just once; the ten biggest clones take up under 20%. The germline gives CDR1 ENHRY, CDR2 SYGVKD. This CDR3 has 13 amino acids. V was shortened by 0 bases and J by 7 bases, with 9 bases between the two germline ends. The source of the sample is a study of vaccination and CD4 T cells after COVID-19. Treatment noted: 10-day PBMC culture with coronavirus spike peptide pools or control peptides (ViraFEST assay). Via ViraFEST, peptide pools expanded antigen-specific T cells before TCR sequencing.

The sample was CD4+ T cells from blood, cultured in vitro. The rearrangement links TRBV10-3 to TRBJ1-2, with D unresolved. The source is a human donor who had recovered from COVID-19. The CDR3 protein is CAISESKKPGYTF. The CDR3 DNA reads TGTGCCATCAGTGAGTCCAAGAAGCCTGGCTACACCTTC.